The clone carrying this TCR beta chain was detected only a few times. Its target is not known. The data are from a study of T-cell memory formation after mild COVID-19. Across the study: There were largely donor-specific TCR clusters. General study findings and limits: Later expanders leaned CD4+, whereas day 15 to 85 contracting clones were balanced CD4/CD8. CD4+ contracting clones were found mainly in CM and EM, and CD8+ ones in EMRA.

In TCRdb, the 5' RACE reads were re-called with MiXCR into one record per CDR3 protein. This sample carries hundreds of thousands of distinct CDR3 sequences, 15% to 20% of them seen once, and the ten largest clones take around 3.8%. The clonotype was recovered from a man aged 18 to 29 who had mild COVID-19 (a few samples of this study predate the infection). Cell type and time point are not known. Sequencing input: PBMCs or a T cell subset sorted from them (not recorded which).

CDR3 nucleotides: TGTGCCAGCAGCCCTTCGGGATCTTATAACACTGAAGCTTTCTTT. It yields the protein CASSPSGSYNTEAFF. The rearrangement links TRBV5-4 to TRBJ1-1; no firm D call. CDR3 length equals 15 residues. V was clipped by 4 bases and J by 2 bases, with 15 bases between them. Germline lookup yields CDR1 SGHNT and CDR2 YYREEE (reference sequence).